This T cell receptor beta chain comes out of a study of shared clonotypes between healthy human individuals (dated by TCRdb to 2018 to 2021). General notes on the study: A few men and two women, aged 18 to 49 years, made up the cohort. Per donor, three plates each were used for CD4 naive and CD4 memory, two for CD8 naive, and one for CD8 memory. Per donor, leukapheresis produced somewhere between about 0.85 and 9.5 billion PBMCs. To increase sequencing depth and limit assay-specific biases, TCR repertoire library preparation and sequencing were carried out by different laboratories using diverse techniques. Blood TCR repertoires of five healthy adults were deeply sequenced to estimate repertoire size and the extent of clonotype sharing between individuals. What the work shows at the level of the full study, not this receptor alone: Sampling was restricted to blood, and TCR repertoires in tissue are likely to differ from TCR repertoires in blood. Larger estimated clonotype richness was generally found for naive subsets than for memory subsets. Even with the large sequencing depth, rarefaction of the sorted-subset datasets indicated that sequencing was incomplete. About 5% of naive CD4, 3.5% of naive CD8, roughly 2.4% of memory CD4, and roughly 0.4% of memory CD8 clonotypes were shared across several donors. Pairwise subsampling indicated that sequencing depth was expected to affect the degree of clonotype sharing among donors. The small number of donors limited the genetic and exposure-history diversity represented. Compared with non-shared clonotypes, clonotypes shared by all four sorted-subset donors had higher generation probabilities.

Using the deep immunoSEQ assay, multiplex PCR amplified TCR CDR3 regions from genomic DNA. Extracted genomic DNA from each cell subset was distributed evenly across all wells of several immunoSEQ 96-well plates, and each plate was treated as a replicate. For sorted subsets, roughly 200 ng of genomic DNA, equivalent to tens of thousands of T cell genomes, went into each replicate PCR. Purified libraries were quantified with a Qubit 3.0 fluorometer, sized on a Bioanalyzer 2100, and re-quantified with the KAPA Library Quantification kit. Every immunoSEQ 96-well plate was sequenced on a separate single-read 150-cycle Illumina NextSeq 550 flow cell. The paper's data handling went like this. Because the immunoSEQ output included only junctional sequences and no quality scores, the filtering could not be the same as the filtering used for full-length reads. Sequences were annotated with PyIR, a Python wrapper for IgBLAST v1.9, using IMGT germline references to assign V/J genes and CDR3. Reads were filtered out if the reads had weak V/J assignments (E-value above 1e-6), no CDR3, stop codons, out-of-frame junctions, or ambiguous translated residues. V3J clonotypes were defined as sequences sharing the same inferred V gene, J gene, and CDR3 amino acid sequence. The percentage overlap between two repertoires was calculated by dividing the number of shared unique clonotypes by the size of the smaller repertoire. Repertoire richness was assessed with RTK rarefaction, the Chao1 estimator, and Recon v2.1 estimates of unobserved clonotypes. Generation probabilities for all TCRbeta clonotypes obtained by the gDNA method from a handful of donors were computed using OLGA. The table comes from immuneACCESS by way of TCRdb, which keeps in-frame sequences with V and J called. Part of the clones is missing from these tables; in studies checked, under half for an unresolved V gene and the rest for unknown reasons. The D gene and trimming were derived from the DNA, and the V and J assignments and clone size from that table. This sample has some 1,900,000 clones in its table, and about 94% of those were observed once. The ten largest clones add up to 0.9% to 1.5% of the sample.

CD8 naive samples consisted of CD45RO-negative cells that were positively selected for CCR7, yielding a CD45RA+CCR7+ population without TemRA cells. The donors were healthy, HIV-negative adults who had no recently reported acute infections or vaccinations. Every donor was a Caucasian adult living in Nashville, Tennessee, USA. Blood was collected by leukapheresis, and PBMCs were isolated by Ficoll-Histopaque density gradient centrifugation and then cryopreserved in liquid nitrogen vapor phase. Analytical flow cytometry was used to check the purity and quantity of every magnetically sorted T cell population. From each sorted fraction, genomic DNA was isolated and quantified by UV absorbance on a Nanodrop 2000c. A remark on this clone: Its cognate antigen has yet to be identified. Qualities for individual bases were not recorded, and no much larger clone is one base off.

The CDR1 and CDR2 encoded by the germline V gene (reference sequence) are LNHNV and YYDKDF. The CDR3, cysteine through phenylalanine, is 17 amino acids long. Of the read, only the CDR3 DNA is kept; its 51 bases are in frame from base 1. V ends up 3 bases short and J 1 base short, with an unmatched junction base count of 4. Rearrangement joined TRBV15 to TRBJ2-1; TRBD2 matches 12 bases in the middle. This receptor was taken from a man between 18 and 35 years old in good health. Sample: naive CD8+ T cells sorted from blood. The sample's cell subset or site label, in plain terms: CD45RA+CCR7+. The CDR3 corresponds to CATSSLAGGPSYNEQFF. The DNA is TGTGCCACCAGCAGCCTAGCGGGAGGGCCATCCTACAATGAGCAGTTCTTC.